Listed below are T cell receptor beta chains from one sample, sequenced in a study of blood T cells in healthy people across ages. TCRdb processed the 5' RACE reads anew with MiXCR; each CDR3 protein has one entry. The profile shows around 710,000 distinct CDR3 sequences, roughly 43% of them singletons. Sequenced: blood. The receptors stem from a woman aged 60-70 years in good health. CDR3s include the opening cysteine and the closing phenylalanine or tryptophan. Fields, in order: D gene, clone size, J gene, V gene, CDR3 protein, CDR3 DNA. The D gene is left open where the match is weak. Clone size is given for some rows only: seen once, a few or many times, or a class if the clone is expanded.

>NA|NA|TRBJ1-4|TRBV5-1
CASSSMGATNEKLFF
TGCGCCAGCAGCAGTATGGGGGCAACTAATGAAAAACTGTTTTTT
>NA|NA|TRBJ2-1|TRBV29-1
CSVGSRIVSYNEQFF
TGCAGCGTTGGGAGTCGGATTGTGTCCTACAATGAGCAGTTCTTC
>NA|many|TRBJ2-3|TRBV29-1
CSLLGGDVGTDTQYF
TGCAGCCTCCTCGGGGGAGACGTCGGCACAGATACGCAGTATTTT
>NA|many|TRBJ1-4|TRBV6-6
CASSYRQPATNEKLFF
TGTGCCAGCAGTTATAGGCAGCCGGCAACTAATGAAAAACTGTTTTTT
>TRBD2|NA|TRBJ2-7|TRBV20-1
CSARDGLRTSGLEQYF
TGCAGTGCTAGAGATGGGCTAAGGACTAGCGGCCTCGAGCAGTACTTC
>NA|few|TRBJ2-7|TRBV21-1
CASSKPFGTGGYEQYF
TGTGCCAGCAGCAAACCCTTCGGGACAGGGGGCTACGAGCAGTACTTC
>TRBD1|few|TRBJ2-5|TRBV5-1
CASSLESGTGKVTQYF
TGCGCCAGCAGCTTGGAATCCGGGACAGGGAAGGTGACCCAGTACTTC
>TRBD1|few|TRBJ2-7|TRBV20-1
CSAVQGAEQYF
TGCAGTGCTGTACAGGGGGCCGAGCAGTACTTC
>NA|few|TRBJ2-7|TRBV10-3
CAISTQGAAYEQYF
TGTGCCATCAGTACGCAAGGGGCGGCCTACGAGCAGTACTTC
>TRBD1|few|TRBJ2-5|TRBV2
CASSGQGQLQETQYF
TGTGCCAGCAGTGGACAGGGACAGCTCCAAGAGACCCAGTACTTC
>NA|NA|TRBJ1-6|TRBV10-3
CAVSEVKAADNSPLHF
TGTGCCGTCAGTGAGGTCAAGGCAGCGGATAATTCACCCCTCCACTTT
>NA|few|TRBJ2-7|TRBV7-9
CASSLTGLNYEQYF
TGTGCCAGCAGCTTAACGGGCTTAAACTACGAGCAGTACTTC
>NA|NA|TRBJ2-5|TRBV10-3
CAISEAREGDETQYF
TGTGCCATCAGTGAGGCTAGGGAGGGGGATGAGACCCAGTACTTC
>NA|NA|TRBJ2-3|TRBV28
CASSLSRGYTDTQYF
TGTGCCAGCAGTTTGTCTCGGGGGTACACAGATACGCAGTATTTT
>TRBD2|NA|TRBJ2-1|TRBV9
CASSPRLAGATNEQFF
TGTGCCAGCAGCCCCCGACTAGCGGGGGCCACTAATGAGCAGTTCTTC
>NA|NA|TRBJ2-7|TRBV11-1
CASSLASSYDEQYF
TGTGCCAGCAGCTTAGCCTCATCATATGACGAGCAGTACTTC
>NA|NA|TRBJ1-4|TRBV29-1
CSVVSDSNEKLFF
TGCAGCGTTGTTTCGGACAGCAATGAAAAACTGTTTTTT
>TRBD2|NA|TRBJ2-5|TRBV20-1
CSAGLAGGYNEQYF
TGCAGTGCTGGACTAGCGGGAGGATACAATGAGCAGTACTTC
>NA|few|TRBJ2-1|TRBV20-1
CSARDLKGIYNEQFF
TGCAGTGCTAGAGATCTAAAGGGGATTTACAATGAGCAGTTCTTC
>NA|many|TRBJ2-7|TRBV27
CASSLWGTSEQYF
TGTGCCAGCAGTTTATGGGGAACGAGCGAGCAGTACTTC
>TRBD2|NA|TRBJ2-7|TRBV5-6
CASRRPSGNEQYF
TGTGCCAGCAGACGGCCTAGCGGTAATGAGCAGTACTTC
>NA|few|TRBJ1-1|TRBV20-1
CSATRTEAFF
TGCAGTGCTACGAGAACTGAAGCTTTCTTT